The 5 T cell receptor beta chains given below trace back to one sample, sequenced in a study of blood T cell repertoires in COVID-19. Measured with immunoSEQ multiplex PCR; TCRdb has only the in-frame clones, and not every one. There are some 190,000 clones in the sample; 80% to 90% occur only once, and 1.4% to 1.5% lies in the top ten. Sequencing input: peripheral blood. The origin of the receptors is a man between 18 and 35 years old with active or convalescent COVID-19.

CDR3 residues: CASTDRTMNTEAFF. For the CDR3, the DNA is TGTGCCAGCACCGACAGGACCATGAACACTGAAGCTTTCTTT. This rearrangement joins TRBV6-5 to TRBJ1-1; D might be TRBD1 (6 bases). V lost 7 bases to trimming and J lost 0 bases, with 12 bases between them. The CDR3 spans 14 residues. Germline values: CDR1 MNHEY, CDR2 SVGAGI.

The chain combines TRBV3-1 (or the pseudogene TRBV3-2) with TRBJ1-3; TRBD1 matches at 9 bases. This CDR3 contains 17 residues. V lost 0 bases, J lost 3 bases, and 6 bases stayed unmatched. Germline V lookup: CDR1 LGHDT, CDR2 YNNKEL (reference sequence). CDR3 sequence (DNA): TGTGCCAGCAGCCAAGATTGGGGGACAGGGAGTGGAAACACCATATATTTT. Amino acid sequence: CASSQDWGTGSGNTIYF.

A word on this clone: At one of its ends the junction is not consistent with the germline gene, which may arise from a read error. The chain is built from TRBV19 and TRBJ2-1; D is unclear. Germline V gene data show CDR1 as LNHDA and CDR2 as SQIVND (reference sequence). This CDR3 comprises 11 residues. The CDR3 loop reads CASPPYNEQFF. The CDR3 region has the DNA TGTGCCAGTCCCCCCTATAATGAGCAGTTCTTC.

V is TRBV6-2 or TRBV6-3 and J is TRBJ1-2, with D possibly being TRBD1 (6 bases). The CDR3 is 14 residues long. Germline V gene lookup returns CDR1 MNHEY and CDR2 SVGEGT. V gave up 5 bases and J gave up 2 bases, with 12 bases separating them. Written as DNA, the CDR3 is TGTGCCAGCAGTGGGGACATCCCGAACTATGGCTACACCTTC. Its protein product is CASSGDIPNYGYTF.

The chain employs TRBV11-2 and TRBJ2-5, with 13 bases lining up with TRBD2. J gave up 2 bases and V 4 bases, and 4 bases lay outside the gene matches. CDR3 length: 16 amino acids. Germline V gene sequence: CDR1 SGHAT, CDR2 FQNNGV. The CDR3 region is CASSSGLAGVQETQYF. CDR3 coding DNA: TGTGCCAGCAGCTCCGGACTAGCGGGAGTACAAGAGACCCAGTACTTC. Together with reference TRBV11-2 and TRBJ2-5, the CDR3 gives the full variable domain: EAGVAQSPRYKIIEKRQSVAFWCNPISGHATLYWYQQILGQGPKLLIQFQNNGVVDDSQLPKDRFSAERLKGVDSTLKIQPAKLEDSAVYLCASSSGLAGVQETQYFGPGTRLLVL.